One and the same sample provided the 25 T cell receptor beta chains below, sequenced in a study of blood T cell repertoires in COVID-19. Produced via immunoSEQ multiplex PCR; TCRdb's table is partial and in-frame only. The data show more than 200,000 clones, with 80% to 90% seen just once and nearly 2% held by the top ten. The source material was peripheral blood. The receptors derive from a man aged 30 to 39 with active or convalescent COVID-19.

The CDR3 DNA reads TGTGCCAGCAGTTTAACAGGGGTTAGCAATCAGCCCCAGCATTTT. Translated, it gives CASSLTGVSNQPQHF. The rearrangement uses TRBV6-6 and TRBJ1-5; 7 nucleotides agree with TRBD1. The CDR3 consists of 15 residues. Germline CDR1 is MNHNY and CDR2 is SVGAGI (reference sequence). V gave up 4 bases and J gave up 0 bases; unmatched junction bases: 3.

This sequence joins TRBV5-4 and TRBJ2-7, with D perhaps matching TRBD2 (7 bases). The germline V and J ends were trimmed by 2 bases and 2 bases, with 11 bases remaining between them. Per the germline V gene, CDR1 is SGHNT and CDR2 is YYREEE (reference sequence). The CDR3 loop spans 14 amino acids. CDR3 loop: CASSLGRGPYEQYF. CDR3 DNA sequence: TGTGCCAGCAGCTTAGGGCGGGGGCCCTACGAGCAGTACTTC.

This clone appeared once. The rearrangement joins TRBV12-3 or TRBV12-4 to TRBJ2-7; D gene ambiguous. CDR3 length equals 13 residues. Trimming removed 3 bases at V and 3 bases at J, with 9 bases between. Here the CDR3 DNA reads TGTGCCAGCAGTTTGCGAGCCCGCTACGAGCAGTACTTC. This codes for CASSLRARYEQYF.

V and J are TRBV7-3 and TRBJ2-3; TRBD2 aligns across 10 bases. J was trimmed by 6 bases and V by 5 bases; bases with no gene match: 5. The germline CDR1 and CDR2 sequences are SGHTA and FQGTGA. The CDR3 has 14 residues. This chain's CDR3 is CASSRAGGHDTQYF. CDR3 DNA: TGTGCCAGCAGCCGAGCGGGGGGGCATGATACGCAGTATTTT.

This chain joins TRBV5-6 and TRBJ2-5; D perhaps matches TRBD1 (5 bases). CDR1 is SGHDT and CDR2 is YYEEEE in the germline V gene. The V end was cut by 5 bases, the J end by 10 bases, with 21 bases between. There are 14 residues in the CDR3. The CDR3 nucleotides read TGTGCCAGCAGGGGTTCAGGGTCACAATTTAGCCAGTACTTC. It specifies CASRGSGSQFSQYF.

This sequence joins TRBV5-5 and TRBJ1-6; TRBD1 aligns across 10 bases. There are 14 residues in the CDR3. Germline CDR1 is SGHKS and CDR2 is YYEKEE (reference sequence). V trimming: 0 bases; J trimming: 9 bases; junction bases outside the gene matches: 0. The CDR3 bases are TGTGCCAGCAGCTTGGGGACAGGGGGTTCACCCCTCCACTTT. Translating gives CASSLGTGGSPLHF.

This clone was counted a single time. The gene calls are TRBV6-6 and TRBJ1-5; tentative D call: TRBD1 (5 bases). This CDR3 has 15 residues. The ends were cut back, 4 bases at V and 6 bases at J, with 16 bases in the middle. Germline V CDR1 and CDR2: MNHNY, SVGAGI (reference sequence). The CDR3 nucleotides are TGTGCCAGCAGTTCGACAGATCAGGCTGGTCAGCCCCAGCATTTT. Amino acids: CASSSTDQAGQPQHF.

The chain links TRBV10-3 to TRBJ2-1; D is perhaps TRBD2 (5 bases). In germline, CDR1 is ENHRY, CDR2 SYGVKD. Between the trimmed V and J ends, which lost 4 bases and 2 bases, there was a span of 15 bases. The CDR3 contains 16 residues. In DNA, the CDR3 is TGTGCCATCAGTGGGACTGGCCTTCGGGCCTACAATGAGCAGTTCTTC. This sequence encodes CAISGTGLRAYNEQFF.

The chain has TRBV9 and TRBJ2-7; the D gene is possibly TRBD2 (5 bases). Looked up from germline, CDR1 is SGDLS and CDR2 is YYNGEE. The CDR3 has 15 residues. Trimming shortened V by 0 bases and J by 3 bases, and 13 bases separated the two germline ends. This chain's CDR3 is CASSVAAAEVYEQYF. CDR3 in DNA: TGTGCCAGCAGCGTAGCGGCGGCGGAGGTCTACGAGCAGTACTTC.

V gene TRBV5-5 combines with J gene TRBJ1-2; D uncertain. V was clipped by 5 bases and J by 7 bases, with 18 bases between them. The CDR3 covers 14 residues. The germline gives CDR1 SGHKS, CDR2 YYEKEE (reference sequence). CDR3 region: CASSSPGVRAGYTF. CDR3 nucleotide sequence: TGTGCCAGCAGTTCCCCCGGGGTCCGGGCTGGCTACACCTTC. Looking up the rest from reference TRBV5-5 and TRBJ1-2 gives the full variable domain: DAGVTQSPTHLIKTRGQQVTLRCSPISGHKSVSWYQQVLGQGPQFIFQYYEKEERGRGNFPDRFSARQFPNYSSELNVNALLLGDSALYLCASSSPGVRAGYTFGSGTRLTVV.

This clone was observed a handful of times. The chain is built from TRBV6-5 and TRBJ2-7, with D hard to call. V dropped 7 bases and J dropped 0 bases, with 16 bases sitting between them. There are 15 residues in the CDR3. Germline V CDR1 and CDR2: MNHEY, SVGAGI. CDR3 nucleotide sequence: TGTGCCAGCACTTTTACGATTGAGAGCTCCTACGAGCAGTACTTC. Translating it yields CASTFTIESSYEQYF.

The rearrangement uses TRBV5-6 and TRBJ2-5; 11 bases are a match to TRBD1. Germline assignment: CDR1 SGHDT and CDR2 YYEEEE. The CDR3 has 15 amino acids. Germline trimming cut 2 bases from V and 4 bases from J; bases unmatched to any gene: 4. The CDR3 sequence: CASSFGQGATETQYF. The DNA for the CDR3 is TGTGCCAGCAGCTTTGGACAGGGGGCCACAGAGACCCAGTACTTC.

The V gene is TRBV5-1, the J gene TRBJ2-6, with D possibly being TRBD1 (5 bases). Germline values: CDR1 SGHRS, CDR2 YFSETQ. Trimming cost V 1 base and J 0 bases, with 14 bases left between them. This CDR3 has 18 amino acids. For the CDR3, the DNA is TGCGCCAGCAGCTTGATGCGGACATCGGACTCTGGGGCCAACGTCCTGACTTTC. Its translation is CASSLMRTSDSGANVLTF.

V usage is TRBV25-1 and J usage is TRBJ2-7, with TRBD1 matching over 12 bases. The CDR3 spans 16 residues. Unmatched junction bases numbered 11, after V lost 4 bases and J lost 7 bases. The germline V gene encodes CDR1 MGHDK and CDR2 SYGVNS. CDR3 sequence (DNA): TGTGCCAGCAGTGCTTCCCCGGGACAGGGGGCGCAGGAGCAGTACTTC. Residues: CASSASPGQGAQEQYF.

The J gene is TRBJ2-2, the V gene TRBV4-3; D is undetermined. Germline V gene lookup returns CDR1 LGHNA and CDR2 YSLEER. With 0 bases removed from V and 0 bases from J, the gap between germline ends came to 2 bases. The CDR3 extends over 14 amino acids. The CDR3 loop is CASSQDANTGELFF. The CDR3 nucleotides are TGCGCCAGCAGCCAAGACGCGAACACCGGGGAGCTGTTTTTT.

The chain combines TRBV6-6 with TRBJ1-2; 7 bases agree with TRBD1. With 2 bases clipped from V and 0 bases from J, the junction kept 6 bases outside the gene matches. This CDR3 spans 16 amino acids. The germline V gene has CDR1 MNHNY and CDR2 SVGAGI (reference sequence). CDR3 sequence: CASSYPGQPANYGYTF. CDR3 coding DNA: TGTGCCAGCAGTTACCCGGGACAGCCAGCTAACTATGGCTACACCTTC.

This clone appeared a single time. This chain connects TRBV19 to TRBJ2-3; D remains unclear. Germline CDR1 reads LNHDA; CDR2 reads SQIVND (reference sequence). V was trimmed by 9 bases and J by 2 bases, leaving 3 bases between them. The CDR3 consists of 10 residues. The CDR3 sequence: CASVTDTQYF. The CDR3, as DNA: TGTGCCAGCGTCACAGATACGCAGTATTTT.

The J gene is TRBJ2-3, the V gene TRBV4-2; 11 bases map to TRBD2. The V segment lost 1 base and the J segment 2 bases; nucleotides outside the gene matches: 5. CDR3 length: 17 amino acids. Germline V gene lookup returns CDR1 LGHNA and CDR2 YNFKEQ. The CDR3 loop is CASSQALAGGTTDTQYF. DNA for the CDR3: TGTGCCAGCAGCCAAGCGCTAGCGGGGGGCACCACAGATACGCAGTATTTT.

In its sample, this clone was seen once. The V and J genes are TRBV2 and TRBJ2-7; 9 positions match TRBD1. The CDR3 is 14 amino acids. The V gene end was trimmed by 6 bases and the J gene end by 4 bases; junction bases not matched to a gene: 7. The germline V gene encodes CDR1 SNHLY and CDR2 FYNNEI. The CDR3 DNA reads TGTGCCAGCAGAGCCGGGACAGGGTTTTACGAGCAGTACTTC. Encoded protein: CASRAGTGFYEQYF. The complete variable domain, with remaining parts taken from reference TRBV2 and TRBJ2-7, reads EPEVTQTPSHQVTQMGQEVILRCVPISNHLYFYWYRQILGQKVEFLVSFYNNEISEKSEIFDDQFSVERPDGSNFTLKIRSTKLEDSAMYFCASRAGTGFYEQYFGPGTRLTVT.

CDR3 amino acids: CASSLRRGSYNSPLHF. The CDR3 DNA is TGTGCCAGCAGCTTGCGGAGGGGCTCCTATAATTCACCCCTCCACTTT. V gene TRBV7-2 combines with J gene TRBJ1-6; weak D call: TRBD1 (5 bases). V was clipped by 3 bases and J by 0 bases, with 9 bases between them. This CDR3 comprises 16 residues. Per the germline V gene, CDR1 is SGHTA and CDR2 is FQGNSA.

The chain is built from TRBV11-2 and TRBJ1-6; D is ambiguous. With 4 bases removed from V and 7 bases from J, the gap between germline ends came to 11 bases. This CDR3 has 14 amino acids. Per germline, CDR1 SGHAT and CDR2 FQNNGV. This CDR3 is CASSSKLINSPLHF. CDR3 nucleotides: TGTGCCAGCAGCTCGAAGCTTATCAATTCACCCCTCCACTTT.

CDR3 protein: CASSLGGQGSRGYTF. The DNA of the CDR3 is TGTGCCAGCAGCTTGGGGGGACAGGGGAGTCGCGGCTACACCTTC. The chain employs TRBV7-9 and TRBJ1-2; 10 positions agree with TRBD1. Germline V gene lookup returns CDR1 SEHNR and CDR2 FQNEAQ (reference sequence). The CDR3 sequence is 15 residues long. With 3 bases clipped from V and 8 bases from J, the junction kept 9 bases outside the gene matches. Full variable domain (missing parts from reference TRBV7-9 and TRBJ1-2): DTGVSQNPRHKITKRGQNVTFRCDPISEHNRLYWYRQTLGQGPEFLTYFQNEAQLEKSRLLSDRFSAERPKGSFSTLEIQRTEQGDSAMYLCASSLGGQGSRGYTFGSGTRLTVV.

The chain has TRBV2 and TRBJ2-5; D call uncertain. The V end lost 6 bases, the J end lost 3 bases, and 14 bases lay between the germline ends. The CDR3 consists of 14 residues. Germline V gene data show CDR1 as SNHLY and CDR2 as FYNNEI. CDR3 bases: TGTGCCAGCAGGGCGAAACAGATGGAAGAGACCCAGTACTTC. Amino acid sequence: CASRAKQMEETQYF. The full variable domain, with the rest looked up from reference TRBV2 and TRBJ2-5, is EPEVTQTPSHQVTQMGQEVILRCVPISNHLYFYWYRQILGQKVEFLVSFYNNEISEKSEIFDDQFSVERPDGSNFTLKIRSTKLEDSAMYFCASRAKQMEETQYFGPGTRLLVL.

The chain is built from TRBV10-3 and TRBJ2-1; maybe TRBD2 (6 bases). V lost 6 bases to trimming and J lost 1 base, with 10 bases between them. CDR3 length: 14 amino acids. Germline CDR1 ENHRY, CDR2 SYGVKD. CDR3 nucleotides: TGTGCCATCAGGTCGGGGGTTTCCTACAATGAGCAGTTCTTC. Its protein product is CAIRSGVSYNEQFF.

This clone was picked up a small number of times. The chain has TRBV5-1 and TRBJ1-4; D is uncertain. Germline V gives CDR1 SGHRS, CDR2 YFSETQ. V was trimmed by 4 bases and J by 0 bases, leaving 10 bases between them. CDR3 size: 15 residues. The CDR3 nucleotides are TGCGCCAGCAGCACGGAGCCCGCAACTAATGAAAAACTGTTTTTT. Translation gives CASSTEPATNEKLFF.